Below are 18 T cell receptor beta chains sequenced from a single sample in a study of response to subunit inactivated influenza vaccine. Each CDR3 protein is one row after TCRdb ran MiXCR on the RT-PCR reads. The sample has more than 700,000 distinct CDR3 sequences, less than 25% seen once. This specimen consisted of PBMCs from blood, obtained 4 to 6 days after vaccination. These TCRs come from a man aged 45-65 years who received an inactivated influenza vaccine.

The rearrangement links TRBV29-1 to TRBJ2-1; 7 nucleotides match TRBD2. The ends lost 6 bases at V and 7 bases at J; junction bases unmatched: 9. Germline loops: CDR1 SQVTM, CDR2 ANQGSEA. CDR3 length equals 13 residues. CDR3 region: CSVSRDYRNEQFF. The CDR3 DNA sequence: TGCAGCGTGTCTCGGGACTATAGAAATGAGCAGTTCTTC.

The chain has TRBV20-1 and TRBJ2-1, with D perhaps being TRBD1 or TRBD2 (5 bases each). Germline loops: CDR1 DFQATT, CDR2 SNEGSKA (reference sequence). The CDR3 has 16 amino acids. V was clipped by 1 base and J by 0 bases, with 13 bases between them. In nucleotides, the CDR3 is TGCAGTGCTAGAGTCCACGGGGACCTCTCCTACAATGAGCAGTTCTTC. This encodes CSARVHGDLSYNEQFF.

This clonotype was observed a handful of times. V is TRBV7-2 and J is TRBJ2-1; maybe TRBD1 (6 bases). Germline values: CDR1 SGHTA, CDR2 FQGNSA. CDR3 length: 13 amino acids. Trimming stripped 3 bases from V and 8 bases from J, with 11 bases between. As DNA, the CDR3 is TGTGCCAGCAGCTTGAACCCAGGGGATGAGCAGTTCTTC. Its translation is CASSLNPGDEQFF.

This clonotype was seen a few times. The chain employs TRBV7-8 and TRBJ2-1; D is ambiguous. Germline V gives CDR1 SGHVS, CDR2 FQNEAQ. The V gene lost 1 base and the J gene lost 7 bases, with 11 bases spanning the gap. The CDR3 covers 14 residues. The CDR3 sequence is CASSLVWEGNEQFF. DNA for the CDR3: TGTGCCAGCAGCTTAGTCTGGGAAGGGAATGAGCAGTTCTTC.

This chain uses TRBV5-6 with TRBJ2-1; 9 bases agree with TRBD1. The J segment lost 4 bases and the V segment lost 0 bases, leaving 8 bases of the junction unmatched. The CDR3 consists of 17 residues. The germline CDR1 and CDR2 sequences are SGHDT and YYEEEE. The CDR3 DNA follows: TGTGCCAGCAGCTTGGAACGGGGGACAGGGATGTACAATGAGCAGTTCTTC. Encoded protein: CASSLERGTGMYNEQFF.

The V gene is TRBV12-3 or TRBV12-4, the J gene TRBJ2-3; tentative D call: TRBD1 (6 bases). V was clipped by 6 bases and J by 4 bases, with 14 bases between them. The CDR3 is 14 amino acids. CDR3 region: CASRQWGHSDTQYF. The DNA of the CDR3 is TGTGCCAGCAGGCAATGGGGGCATTCAGATACGCAGTATTTT.

This clonotype was detected a few times. The rearrangement uses TRBV4-3 and TRBJ2-7; D might be TRBD1 or TRBD2, each matching 6 bases. The V gene lost 2 bases and the J gene lost 6 bases, with 11 bases spanning the gap. This CDR3 is built from 13 residues. Per germline, CDR1 LGHNA and CDR2 YSLEER. In DNA form, the CDR3 reads TGCGCCAGCAGCCAAATGGGGGGCACCGAGCAGTACTTC. Amino acid sequence: CASSQMGGTEQYF.

The chain recombines TRBV20-1 with TRBJ2-1; 9 positions match TRBD2. Trimming cost V 0 bases and J 4 bases; bases outside gene matches: 13. This CDR3 has 18 amino acids. In germline, CDR1 is DFQATT, CDR2 SNEGSKA (reference sequence). The DNA for the CDR3 is TGCAGTGCTAGAGATTTGGGACTAGCTGCACGGCGGTACAATGAGCAGTTCTTC. Translation gives CSARDLGLAARRYNEQFF.

This clonotype has just one count. J is TRBJ1-5 and V is TRBV15; D might be TRBD1 (6 bases). Trimming took 1 base from V and 4 from J, leaving 11 bases between them. Germline CDR1 reads LNHNV; CDR2 reads YYDKDF (reference sequence). The CDR3 totals 15 residues. CDR3 nucleotide sequence: TGTGCCACCAGCAGAGGGGGGGCTGTAAATCAGCCCCAGCATTTT. Translation gives CATSRGGAVNQPQHF.

The chain uses TRBV11-1 and TRBJ2-4; D remains unclear. This CDR3 spans 14 amino acids. Per the germline V gene, CDR1 is SGHAT and CDR2 is FQDESV (reference sequence). Trimming pared 2 bases from V and 4 bases from J, leaving 9 bases between. The CDR3 loop is CASSLYLGKNIQYF. DNA for the CDR3: TGTGCCAGCAGCTTATATCTGGGGAAAAACATTCAGTACTTC.

This sequence joins TRBV4-3 and TRBJ2-7, with D possibly matching TRBD1 (6 bases). CDR1 is LGHNA, CDR2 YSLEER, per germline. The CDR3 length is 15 residues. Trimming removed 0 bases at V and 0 bases at J, with 9 bases between. This CDR3 reads CASSQEGQISYEQYF. The CDR3, as DNA: TGCGCCAGCAGCCAAGAAGGACAGATCTCCTACGAGCAGTACTTC.

This clonotype was seen a few times. This chain uses TRBV12-3 or TRBV12-4 with TRBJ2-1; D is possibly TRBD1 or TRBD2 (5 bases each). V lost 5 bases and J 5 bases, leaving 10 bases between the germline ends. This CDR3 is built from 13 residues. The CDR3 DNA reads as TGTGCCAGCAGTCTAGGGGAGAACAATGAGCAGTTCTTC. Its translation is CASSLGENNEQFF.

The chain employs TRBV20-1 and TRBJ2-1; D may be TRBD2 (6 bases). The CDR3 has 18 residues. The germline V gene has CDR1 DFQATT and CDR2 SNEGSKA (reference sequence). The V end lost 3 bases, the J end lost 0 bases, and 21 bases lay between the germline ends. The DNA for the CDR3 is TGCAGTGCTAGCGGATCGTTTAGGACTATTCTCTCCTACAATGAGCAGTTCTTC. Amino acid sequence: CSASGSFRTILSYNEQFF.

This chain joins TRBV9 and TRBJ2-5, with a weak D call TRBD2 (6 bases). Germline V gene data show CDR1 as SGDLS and CDR2 as YYNGEE. The V end was cut by 3 bases, the J end by 1 base, with 10 bases between. The CDR3 consists of 14 residues. CDR3: CASSASGSQETQYF. The CDR3 coding sequence is TGTGCCAGCAGCGCATCCGGGAGCCAAGAGACCCAGTACTTC.

CDR3 region: CASSLDAGTSYEQYF. CDR3 DNA: TGTGCCAGCAGTTTGGACGCGGGAACCTCCTACGAGCAGTACTTC. The V and J genes are TRBV27 and TRBJ2-7, with D perhaps TRBD2 (6 bases). Trimming removed 3 bases at V and 0 bases at J, with 12 bases between. This CDR3 comprises 15 residues. Germline-derived CDR1 and CDR2 are MNHEY and SMNVEV (reference sequence).

This clonotype was seen just once. The chain employs TRBV20-1 and TRBJ2-7; possible D gene TRBD1, 5 bases. Germline V lookup: CDR1 DFQATT, CDR2 SNEGSKA (reference sequence). V was clipped by 0 bases and J by 5 bases, with 14 bases between them. This CDR3 has 14 residues. For the CDR3, the DNA is TGCAGTGCTAGAGAATGGCGGCAGGGCCACGAGCAGTACTTC. It encodes CSAREWRQGHEQYF.

This clonotype was detected only a few times. The CDR3 DNA reads TGTGCCAGCAGCCCCAGGGCAGGGGGACCCTACGAGCAGTACTTC. This sequence encodes CASSPRAGGPYEQYF. The J gene is TRBJ2-7, the V gene TRBV7-3; 7 bases line up with TRBD1. The CDR3 length is 15 residues. The J segment lost 2 bases and the V segment lost 5 bases, leaving 9 bases of the junction unmatched. The germline gives CDR1 SGHTA, CDR2 FQGTGA.

This clonotype was counted a few times. This chain connects TRBV12-3 or TRBV12-4 to TRBJ2-1; 14 bases fit TRBD2. V was pared by 5 bases and J by 14 bases, with 8 bases of the junction left unmatched. This CDR3 contains 14 residues. The CDR3 reads CASSPGTSGGFEFF. The CDR3 bases are TGTGCCAGCAGTCCCGGGACTAGCGGGGGTTTCGAGTTCTTC.